Listed below are T cell receptor beta chains from one sample, sequenced in a study of OX40 agonist ivuxolimab in advanced cancers. Assay: immunoSEQ multiplex PCR; the TCRdb copy retains only in-frame clones and omits some. Of over 80,000 clones in the sample, approximately 90% were seen once. The sequences come from CD4+ or CD8+ T cells sorted from blood, collected in a trial of the OX40 agonist ivuxolimab. These receptors were taken from an adult with an advanced solid tumor such as melanoma, head and neck, liver or kidney cancer. CDR3s leave out the opening cysteine and the closing phenylalanine or tryptophan. The size field is filled for only some rows; it gives once, few, many or a size class.

v_gene	j_gene	abundance	CDR3aa
TRBV7-2	TRBJ1-5	NA	ASSSSSSGNQPQH
TRBV10-3	TRBJ2-1	NA	AISGQGLGYNEQF
TRBV7-9	TRBJ2-3	NA	ASSSQGAPDTQY
TRBV30	TRBJ1-1	NA	AWTETLLGDTEAF
TRBV7-2	TRBJ1-5	NA	ASSLTGTGSNQPQH
TRBV30	TRBJ1-1	NA	AWSGTGGLDPEAF
TRBV10-3	TRBJ2-2	once	AISGQGNTGELF
TRBV28	TRBJ1-2	NA	ASSLSGVGYGYT
TRBV7-9	TRBJ1-5	NA	ASSTGTIRQPQH
TRBV9	TRBJ2-5	NA	ASSVSLAGAGETQY
TRBV28	TRBJ2-2	NA	ASSLGQQTGELF
TRBV4-2	TRBJ2-1	NA	ASGTLTSGRIHNEQF
TRBV19	TRBJ1-1	NA	ASSIGHYTEAF
TRBV28	TRBJ1-4	NA	ASRTGAGGEEKLF
TRBV5-6	TRBJ2-3	NA	ASSLGVADTQY
TRBV6-5	TRBJ2-3	NA	ASSPGPHTQY